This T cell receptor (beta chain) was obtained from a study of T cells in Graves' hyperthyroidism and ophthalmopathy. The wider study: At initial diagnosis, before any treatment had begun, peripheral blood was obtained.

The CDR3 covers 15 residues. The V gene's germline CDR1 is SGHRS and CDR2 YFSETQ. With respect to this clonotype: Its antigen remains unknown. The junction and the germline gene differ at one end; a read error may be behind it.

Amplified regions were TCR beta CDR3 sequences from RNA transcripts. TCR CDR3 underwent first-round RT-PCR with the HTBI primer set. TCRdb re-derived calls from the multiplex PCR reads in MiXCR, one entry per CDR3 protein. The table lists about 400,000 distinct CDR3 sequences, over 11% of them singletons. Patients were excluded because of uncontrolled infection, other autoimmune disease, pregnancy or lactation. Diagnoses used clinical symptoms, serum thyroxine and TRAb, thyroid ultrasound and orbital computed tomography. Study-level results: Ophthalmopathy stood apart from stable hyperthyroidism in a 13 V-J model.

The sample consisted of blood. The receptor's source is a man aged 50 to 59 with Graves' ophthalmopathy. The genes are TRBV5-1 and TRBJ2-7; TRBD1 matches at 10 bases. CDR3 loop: CASSLDPTGGEEQYF. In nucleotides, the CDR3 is TGTGCCAGCAGCTTGGACCCGACAGGGGGCGAGGAGCAGTACTTC.